Reported below is one T cell receptor beta chain. TCRdb's table, derived via immunoSEQ multiplex PCR, lists solely in-frame clones and lacks some. The table has a few hundred thousand clones, around 87% seen once. This record belongs to a study of blood T cell repertoires in COVID-19. V gave up 0 bases and J gave up 6 bases; unmatched junction bases: 15. CDR3 length equals 19 residues. Germline V gene lookup returns CDR1 MNHEY and CDR2 SMNVEV (reference sequence). Recruits, aged roughly 18 to 89 years, lived in roughly 22 US areas. The specimen sequenced was PBMCs or T cells enriched from blood (not recorded which). The V and J genes are TRBV27 and TRBJ2-1; 9 positions match TRBD1. The TCR originated in a woman under 30 with acute COVID-19. The CDR3 coding sequence is TGTGCCAGCAGTTTATCCTATTCGGGACAGGGCCAGGCTAGCAATGAGCAGTTCTTC. This translates into CASSLSYSGQGQASNEQFF.